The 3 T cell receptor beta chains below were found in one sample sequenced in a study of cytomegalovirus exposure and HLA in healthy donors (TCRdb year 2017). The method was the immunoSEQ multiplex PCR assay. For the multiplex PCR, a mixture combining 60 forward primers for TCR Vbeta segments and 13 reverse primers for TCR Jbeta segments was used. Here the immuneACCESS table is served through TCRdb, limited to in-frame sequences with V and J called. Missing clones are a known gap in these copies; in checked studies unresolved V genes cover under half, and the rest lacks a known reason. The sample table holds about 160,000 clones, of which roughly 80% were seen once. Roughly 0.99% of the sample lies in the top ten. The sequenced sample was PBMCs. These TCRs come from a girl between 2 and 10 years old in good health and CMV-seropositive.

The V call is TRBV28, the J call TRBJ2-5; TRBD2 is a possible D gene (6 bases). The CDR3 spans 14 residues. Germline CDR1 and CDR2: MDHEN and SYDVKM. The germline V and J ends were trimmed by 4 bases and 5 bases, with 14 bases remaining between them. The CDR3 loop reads CASSSLGGMETQYF. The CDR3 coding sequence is TGTGCCAGCAGTTCCCTGGGCGGGATGGAGACCCAGTACTTC. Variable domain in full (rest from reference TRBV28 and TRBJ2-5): DVKVTQSSRYLVKRTGEKVFLECVQDMDHENMFWYRQDPGLGLRLIYFSYDVKMKEKGDIPEGYSVSREKKERFSLILESASTNQTSMYLCASSSLGGMETQYFGPGTRLLVL.

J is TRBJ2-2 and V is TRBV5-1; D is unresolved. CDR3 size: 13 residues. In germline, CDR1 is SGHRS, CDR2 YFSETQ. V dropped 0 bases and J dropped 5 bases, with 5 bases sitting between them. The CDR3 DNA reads TGCGCCAGCAGCTTGGAGAGAACCGGGGAGCTGTTTTTT. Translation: CASSLERTGELFF.

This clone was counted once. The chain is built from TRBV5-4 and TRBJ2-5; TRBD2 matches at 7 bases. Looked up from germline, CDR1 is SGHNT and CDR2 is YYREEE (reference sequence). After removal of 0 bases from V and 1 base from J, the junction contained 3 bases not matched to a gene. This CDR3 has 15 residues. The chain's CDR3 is CASSLAAGFQETQYF. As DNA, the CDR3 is TGTGCCAGCAGCTTGGCAGCGGGGTTCCAAGAGACCCAGTACTTC.